What follows are 22 T cell receptor beta chains derived from one specimen sequenced in a study of early T cells in non-severe SARS-CoV-2 infection. TCRdb analysed the 5' RACE reads with MiXCR anew, one entry per CDR3 protein. Here the sample spans some 58,000 distinct CDR3 sequences, about 10% being singletons. Specimen: whole blood, collected at baseline. The receptors here all came from an adult who was a healthcare worker with PCR-confirmed SARS-CoV-2 infection or an uninfected control (not recorded which).

This clonotype was detected only a few times. V and J are TRBV7-2 and TRBJ2-2; tentatively, D is TRBD2 (5 bases). Germline CDR1 is SGHTA and CDR2 is FQGNSA. V was pared by 4 bases and J by 7 bases, with 7 bases between. The CDR3 extends over 12 amino acids. Here the CDR3 DNA reads TGTGCCAGCAGCTCCGGGATCGGGGAGCTGTTTTTT. This gives the protein CASSSGIGELFF.

This clonotype was seen repeatedly, ten times or more. The DNA for the CDR3 is TGTGCCATCAGTGGACTATCGCGGGAGCAGTACTTC. Its translation: CAISGLSREQYF. The chain couples TRBV10-3 to TRBJ2-7; TRBD2 is a possible D gene (5 bases). The CDR3 length is 12 residues. Germline V gene lookup returns CDR1 ENHRY and CDR2 SYGVKD. V dropped 4 bases and J dropped 7 bases, with 11 bases sitting between them.

The V and J genes are TRBV3-1 and TRBJ1-6, with D tentatively TRBD1 (5 bases). Germline values: CDR1 LGHDT, CDR2 YNNKEL (reference sequence). Trimming left V 4 bases short and J 5 bases short, with 9 bases between. The CDR3 contains 14 residues. The CDR3 nucleotides read TGTGCCAGCAGCCCGTCGACAGATAATTCACCCCTCCACTTT. Translated, it gives CASSPSTDNSPLHF.

This chain uses TRBV7-2 with TRBJ1-5; D possibly corresponds to TRBD1 (5 bases). The V gene's germline CDR1 is SGHTA and CDR2 FQGNSA. The CDR3 loop spans 16 amino acids. Trimming stripped 5 bases from V and 5 bases from J, with 19 bases between. The CDR3 DNA follows: TGTGCCAGCAGCCCGGCAACGAGCCAGGGCCATCAGCCCCAGCATTTT. Protein: CASSPATSQGHQPQHF.

The chain recombines TRBV5-4 with TRBJ1-1; maybe TRBD1 (6 bases). Per the germline V gene, CDR1 is SGHNT and CDR2 is YYREEE (reference sequence). The CDR3 sequence is 15 residues long. Between the trimmed V and J ends, which lost 6 bases and 4 bases, there was a span of 19 bases. The CDR3: CASTPWGHWSTEAFF. CDR3 sequence (DNA): TGTGCCAGCACCCCATGGGGGCATTGGTCCACTGAAGCTTTCTTT.

This clonotype was detected ten times or more. The rearrangement uses TRBV4-1 and TRBJ1-1; D gene ambiguous. Trimming removed 5 bases from V and 3 bases from J, with 13 bases in between. CDR1 and CDR2 from the germline V gene are MGHRA and YSYEKL. The CDR3 runs to 14 residues. CDR3 sequence: CASSRTDRDTEAFF. CDR3 DNA: TGCGCCAGCAGCAGGACGGACCGGGACACTGAAGCTTTCTTT.

This clonotype has a count of ten or more. V and J are TRBV12-3 or TRBV12-4 and TRBJ2-1, with TRBD2 matching 11 bases. J lost 12 bases, V lost 2 bases, and 0 bases had no gene match. CDR3 length: 12 amino acids. CDR3 sequence reads: CASSLLAGGQFF. In DNA form, the CDR3 reads TGTGCCAGCAGTTTACTAGCGGGGGGGCAGTTCTTC.

This clonotype was found a few times. The gene calls are TRBV5-1 and TRBJ2-7; no definite D call. The CDR3 has 15 amino acids. Between the trimmed V and J ends, which lost 0 bases and 5 bases, there was a span of 15 bases. CDR1 is SGHRS, CDR2 YFSETQ, per germline. CDR3 protein: CASSLDGTPWDEQYF. The CDR3 DNA sequence: TGCGCCAGCAGCTTGGACGGTACCCCTTGGGACGAGCAGTACTTC. Combining the CDR3 with reference TRBV5-1 and TRBJ2-7 gives the whole variable domain KAGVTQTPRYLIKTRGQQVTLSCSPISGHRSVSWYQQTPGQGLQFLFEYFSETQRNKGNFPGRFSGRQFSNSRSEMNVSTLELGDSALYLCASSLDGTPWDEQYFGPGTRLTVT.

The chain combines TRBV25-1 with TRBJ1-1; D gene unclear. Between the trimmed V and J ends, which lost 6 bases and 6 bases, there was a span of 17 bases. The germline V gene encodes CDR1 MGHDK and CDR2 SYGVNS. The CDR3 spans 14 residues. This CDR3 reads CASRPIGGTSEAFF. CDR3 in DNA: TGTGCCAGCAGACCCATTGGCGGAACTTCTGAAGCTTTCTTT.

This clonotype was detected a few times. This rearrangement joins TRBV18 to TRBJ2-5; no clear D gene. The CDR3 consists of 12 residues. Trimming removed 5 bases at V and 5 bases at J, with 9 bases between. Germline CDR1 is KGHSH and CDR2 is LQKENI. CDR3 sequence (DNA): TGTGCCAGCTCATCGGCCAGGGAGACCCAGTACTTC. It yields the protein CASSSARETQYF.

This clonotype was seen a handful of times. The V gene is TRBV20-1, the J gene TRBJ2-1; D ambiguous. This CDR3 has 13 residues. Deletions cut 1 base from V and 5 bases from J, with 9 bases between. Germline V lookup: CDR1 DFQATT, CDR2 SNEGSKA (reference sequence). The CDR3 protein is CSARGVLNNEQFF. CDR3 nucleotide sequence: TGCAGTGCTAGAGGAGTACTTAACAATGAGCAGTTCTTC.

This clonotype was recorded a few times. The chain carries TRBV27 and TRBJ2-3, with unresolved D. CDR1 and CDR2 (germline): MNHEY, SMNVEV (reference sequence). The CDR3 length is 14 residues. V lost 7 bases to trimming and J lost 1 base, with 12 bases between them. CDR3 sequence: CASTRVPRTDTQYF. The CDR3 DNA follows: TGTGCCAGCACCCGCGTCCCGCGCACAGATACGCAGTATTTT.

This clonotype occurred a few times. The rearrangement uses TRBV11-2 and TRBJ2-7; D call uncertain. Deletions cut 0 bases from V and 0 bases from J, with 12 bases between. CDR3 size: 16 residues. Germline V gives CDR1 SGHAT, CDR2 FQNNGV. DNA for the CDR3: TGTGCCAGCAGCTTAGATAGCCTGAGGAGCTCCTACGAGCAGTACTTC. Its protein is CASSLDSLRSSYEQYF. Filled out from reference TRBV11-2 and TRBJ2-7, the complete variable domain reads EAGVAQSPRYKIIEKRQSVAFWCNPISGHATLYWYQQILGQGPKLLIQFQNNGVVDDSQLPKDRFSAERLKGVDSTLKIQPAKLEDSAVYLCASSLDSLRSSYEQYFGPGTRLTVT.

In its sample, this clonotype was seen a few times. This sequence joins TRBV2 and TRBJ2-7; a possible D gene is TRBD1 (6 bases). V was shortened by 1 base and J by 4 bases, with 11 bases between the two germline ends. This CDR3 region has 14 residues. Germline-derived CDR1 and CDR2 are SNHLY and FYNNEI. CDR3 region: CASSEGTGLYEQYF. The CDR3 coding sequence is TGTGCCAGCAGTGAAGGTACAGGGTTATACGAGCAGTACTTC.

This clonotype was seen more than once but under ten times. This chain uses TRBV6-6 with TRBJ2-3; D unresolved. The germline gives CDR1 MNHNY, CDR2 SVGAGI (reference sequence). The CDR3 covers 12 residues. V lost 6 bases, J lost 2 bases, and 6 bases lay in between. The CDR3 DNA reads TGTGCCAGCAGGTATGACACAGATACGCAGTATTTT. Translated, it gives CASRYDTDTQYF.

There are many counts of this clonotype. This chain connects TRBV11-2 to TRBJ2-3; unclear D gene. Germline CDR1 and CDR2: SGHAT and FQNNGV. Deletions cut 3 bases from V and 0 bases from J, with 7 bases between. This CDR3 spans 14 amino acids. The CDR3 loop is CASSFGTSTDTQYF. The CDR3 DNA follows: TGTGCCAGCAGCTTCGGCACTAGCACAGATACGCAGTATTTT.

This clonotype was detected ten times or more. The chain uses TRBV24-1 and TRBJ2-2; D unresolved. V was cut by 4 bases and J by 4 bases, with 9 bases left in between. The CDR3 has 14 amino acids. Germline V gene lookup returns CDR1 KGHDR and CDR2 SFDVKD. CDR3 nucleotides: TGTGCCACCAGTGAAAGGTCGGGCACCGGGGAGCTGTTTTTT. Encoded protein: CATSERSGTGELFF.

This clonotype was picked up a small number of times. V usage is TRBV14 and J usage is TRBJ1-6, with 8 bases matching TRBD1. Unmatched junction bases numbered 5, after V lost 0 bases and J lost 1 base. The CDR3 totals 18 residues. Looked up from germline, CDR1 is SGHDN and CDR2 is FVKESK. CDR3 bases: TGTGCCAGCAGCCAAGATCGAACAGGGGGGTCCTATAATTCACCCCTCCACTTT. It is translated as CASSQDRTGGSYNSPLHF.

This clonotype was seen more than once but under ten times. V usage is TRBV20-1 and J usage is TRBJ1-2; weak D call: TRBD1 (6 bases). V was cut by 6 bases and J by 2 bases, with 10 bases left in between. Looked up from germline, CDR1 is DFQATT and CDR2 is SNEGSKA (reference sequence). This CDR3 contains 12 residues. CDR3 in amino acids: CSAGTGNYGYTF. CDR3 DNA sequence: TGCAGTGCGGGAACAGGGAACTATGGCTACACCTTC.

The J gene is TRBJ2-4, the V gene TRBV10-3; perhaps D is TRBD1 or TRBD2 (5 bases each). This CDR3 comprises 18 residues. Germline CDR1 and CDR2: ENHRY and SYGVKD. The ends were cut back, 0 bases at V and 1 base at J, with 16 bases in the middle. The CDR3 is CAISESLTGLGAKNIQYF. The DNA for the CDR3 is TGTGCCATCAGTGAGTCCCTCACGGGGCTGGGGGCCAAAAACATTCAGTACTTC.

This clonotype was recorded many times. The J gene is TRBJ2-1, the V gene TRBV9, with 12 bases matching TRBD2. Germline trimming cut 4 bases from V and 5 bases from J; bases unmatched to any gene: 7. CDR1 and CDR2 (germline): SGDLS, YYNGEE. The CDR3 is made up of 16 amino acids. CDR3 sequence (DNA): TGTGCCAGCAGCAGCCGGACTAGCGGGGTTCACAATGAGCAGTTCTTC. Encoded protein: CASSSRTSGVHNEQFF.

Ten or more counts support this clonotype. V usage is TRBV10-3 and J usage is TRBJ2-1, with 10 bases fitting TRBD2. The V segment lost 6 bases and the J segment 0 bases; nucleotides outside the gene matches: 8. The CDR3 has 17 amino acids. Germline V lookup: CDR1 ENHRY, CDR2 SYGVKD. CDR3 sequence (DNA): TGTGCCATCAGGGAGGCTAGCGGGGGTAGCTCCTACAATGAGCAGTTCTTC. Protein product: CAIREASGGSSYNEQFF.